Sequencing of this T cell receptor (beta chain) was carried out in a study of T cells after yellow fever vaccination. The V end lost 4 bases, the J end lost 5 bases, and 14 bases lay between the germline ends. CDR3 size: 14 residues. Germline-derived CDR1 and CDR2 are MNHEY and SVGEGT. This clonotype was seen a handful of times. What it binds is unknown. Study observations and caveats: The CD4 compartment and the CD8 compartment contained a small share of clonotypes in common. Detected again after the booster were most primary-vaccination clones, at roughly 95% CD4 and approximately 85% CD8.

Via MiXCR, TCRdb re-called the 5' RACE reads, giving one row per CDR3 protein. The table records a few hundred thousand distinct CDR3 sequences, 8.7% of them present only once. The chain joins TRBV6-2 or TRBV6-3 to TRBJ2-5, with a possible D match to TRBD2 (6 bases). Source: PBMCs, taken on the day of the first yellow fever vaccination. This sequence was found in a man aged 18 to 30 who received the YFV17D yellow fever vaccine. CDR3 sequence: CASSSAFRGETQYF. CDR3 DNA sequence: TGTGCCAGCAGTTCGGCTTTCCGGGGGGAGACCCAGTACTTC.